Presented here are 9 T cell receptor beta chains from one specimen sequenced in a study of cytomegalovirus exposure and HLA in healthy donors. The table came from immunoSEQ multiplex PCR; TCRdb's copy has only in-frame clones and leaves some out. The top ten hold approximately 0.73% of the sample, which has 65,000 to 85,000 clones, roughly 94% seen once. Input material: PBMCs. These receptor sequences come from a woman under 30 in good health and CMV-seronegative.

V is TRBV10-3 and J is TRBJ1-5, with D maybe TRBD1 (5 bases). There are 14 residues in the CDR3. The germline V gene encodes CDR1 ENHRY and CDR2 SYGVKD. Trimming shortened V by 0 bases and J by 2 bases, and 5 bases separated the two germline ends. The CDR3 bases are TGTGCCATCAGTGAGTCAGGGGGCAATCAGCCCCAGCATTTT. Translating gives CAISESGGNQPQHF.

The chain couples TRBV19 to TRBJ1-1, with 9 bases identical to TRBD1. The CDR3 loop spans 14 amino acids. With V trimmed by 5 bases and J by 7 bases, 8 bases remained unmatched. CDR1 LNHDA and CDR2 SQIVND come from the germline V gene (reference sequence). The CDR3 loop is CASSSHRGRGEAFF. CDR3 DNA: TGTGCCAGTAGTTCCCACAGGGGGCGAGGTGAAGCTTTCTTT.

This chain joins TRBV10-3 and TRBJ1-2; 7 nucleotides line up with TRBD1. Germline-derived CDR1 and CDR2 are ENHRY and SYGVKD. The CDR3 spans 17 residues. J gave up 4 bases and V 6 bases, and 17 bases lay outside the gene matches. This CDR3 reads CAIRGALEGGVSYGYTF. CDR3 DNA: TGTGCCATCAGGGGAGCCCTGGAAGGGGGCGTGAGCTATGGCTACACCTTC.

This clone has more than one count but fewer than ten. The chain links TRBV6-1 to TRBJ1-5; 7 bases align to TRBD1. V trimming: 6 bases; J trimming: 2 bases; junction bases outside the gene matches: 4. Germline V lookup: CDR1 MNHNS, CDR2 SASEGT. The CDR3 is 14 residues long. The CDR3 sequence: CASSVTGGNQPQHF. For the CDR3, the DNA is TGTGCCAGCAGCGTCACAGGGGGCAATCAGCCCCAGCATTTT.

This clone has only one observation. The chain combines TRBV11-3 with TRBJ2-2, with 7 bases lining up with TRBD2. V shed 0 bases and J 4 bases; nucleotides not matched to a gene: 8. Per the germline V gene, CDR1 is SGHNT and CDR2 is YENEEA. CDR3 length: 17 amino acids. The CDR3 DNA follows: TGTGCCAGCAGCTTAGACCCTATGGGCGGGGGCACCGGGGAGCTGTTTTTT. Its translation is CASSLDPMGGGTGELFF.

This chain links TRBV28 with TRBJ2-7, with 10 bases aligning to TRBD1. Germline assignment: CDR1 MDHEN and CDR2 SYDVKM. J lost 4 bases, V lost 10 bases, and 7 bases had no gene match. This CDR3 comprises 13 residues. The chain's CDR3 is CATRGTGAYEQYF. CDR3 DNA sequence: TGTGCCACCCGGGGGACAGGGGCGTACGAGCAGTACTTC.

DNA for the CDR3: TGTGCCAGTAACCCGGGGGGGAGCAGGGGCAGTTTTTATAGCAATCAGCCCCAGCATTTT. It is translated as CASNPGGSRGSFYSNQPQHF. The rearrangement joins TRBV19 to TRBJ1-5, with a possible D match to TRBD1 (6 bases). Germline values: CDR1 LNHDA, CDR2 SQIVND (reference sequence). Trimming removed 7 bases at V and 0 bases at J, with 28 bases between. CDR3 size: 20 residues.

The sample holds a few counts of this clone. This rearrangement joins TRBV5-1 to TRBJ2-7; 7 bases line up with TRBD1. V was pared by 0 bases and J by 2 bases, with 8 bases of the junction left unmatched. The CDR3 covers 16 residues. Germline V gives CDR1 SGHRS, CDR2 YFSETQ. CDR3 loop: CASSLADRETTYEQYF. CDR3 bases: TGCGCCAGCAGCTTGGCCGACAGGGAGACTACCTACGAGCAGTACTTC.

The chain employs TRBV6-1 and TRBJ1-2; 9 nucleotides agree with TRBD1. The junction had 5 bases not matched to a gene; V was cut back by 7 bases and J by 8 bases. Germline V gene data show CDR1 as MNHNS and CDR2 as SASEGT. CDR3 length equals 12 residues. CDR3 bases: TGTGCCAGCACGACAGGGGGGGGAGGCTACACCTTC. Its protein is CASTTGGGGYTF.